One and the same sample provided the 25 T cell receptor beta chains below, sequenced in a study of blood T cell repertoires in COVID-19. Sequencing was performed with immunoSEQ multiplex PCR; in TCRdb, only in-frame clones are kept and a portion is missing. The sample lists some 71,000 clones, roughly 88% occurring once. Input material: peripheral blood. These receptors came from a man between 25 and 39 years old with acute or convalescent COVID-19.

This sequence joins TRBV19 and TRBJ2-7; D gene unclear. Trimming removed 4 bases from V and 0 bases from J, with 7 bases in between. Germline lookup yields CDR1 LNHDA and CDR2 SQIVND (reference sequence). The CDR3 runs to 13 residues. CDR3 sequence reads: CASSKSDSYEQYF. The CDR3 bases are TGTGCCAGTAGTAAGTCAGACTCCTACGAGCAGTACTTC.

The chain carries TRBV4-2 and TRBJ2-1; no definite D call. Trimming took 0 bases from V and 14 from J, leaving 14 bases between them. The germline CDR1 and CDR2 sequences are LGHNA and YNFKEQ. The CDR3 has 13 amino acids. The CDR3 nucleotides are TGTGCCAGCAGCCAAGAAGGTTTTCCTAGTGAGTTCTTC. This codes for CASSQEGFPSEFF.

This clone was observed a single time. This chain uses TRBV2 with TRBJ2-7; D remains unclear. This CDR3 spans 14 amino acids. CDR1 and CDR2 (germline): SNHLY, FYNNEI. Trimming took 2 bases from V and 5 from J, leaving 13 bases between them. The CDR3 here is CASSEIATSDEQYV. The CDR3 DNA reads as TGTGCCAGCAGTGAAATTGCGACATCCGACGAGCAGTACGTC.

The chain is built from TRBV5-4 and TRBJ2-7, with TRBD2 matching over 10 bases. Germline CDR1 SGHNT, CDR2 YYREEE (reference sequence). This CDR3 is built from 15 residues. Trimming at V came to 4 bases and at J to 7 bases, leaving 11 bases not matched to a gene. CDR3 coding DNA: TGTGCCAGCAGCCACCCTAGCGGGAGAATTGAGGAGCAGTACTTC. This encodes CASSHPSGRIEEQYF.

The chain uses TRBV18 and TRBJ1-1; 8 bases match TRBD1. The CDR3 is 15 residues long. CDR1 and CDR2 (germline): KGHSH, LQKENI. The ends lost 4 bases at V and 4 bases at J; junction bases unmatched: 8. This chain's CDR3 is CASSLQGARTTEAFF. In DNA form, the CDR3 reads TGTGCCAGCTCACTTCAGGGGGCCCGGACCACTGAAGCTTTCTTT.

The gene calls are TRBV7-2 and TRBJ1-3; unclear D gene. This CDR3 comprises 15 residues. The V gene lost 2 bases and the J gene lost 0 bases, with 8 bases spanning the gap. Germline V gene sequence: CDR1 SGHTA, CDR2 FQGNSA. Here the CDR3 DNA reads TGTGCCAGCAGCTTAAGAGGGCCCTCTGGAAACACCATATATTTT. Amino acid sequence: CASSLRGPSGNTIYF.

The V and J genes are TRBV30 and TRBJ1-4; TRBD1 matches at 9 bases. The CDR3 spans 14 residues. Germline V gives CDR1 GTSNPN, CDR2 SVGIG (reference sequence). Trimming took 2 bases from V and 5 from J; bases not matched to a gene: 3. This CDR3 is CAWSTGGANEKLFF. In DNA, the CDR3 is TGTGCCTGGAGTACAGGGGGCGCCAATGAAAAACTGTTTTTT.

The chain links TRBV30 to TRBJ2-6; D is perhaps TRBD2 (6 bases). Trimming stripped 1 base from V and 0 bases from J, with 13 bases between. Germline V lookup: CDR1 GTSNPN, CDR2 SVGIG (reference sequence). CDR3 length: 17 residues. CDR3 bases: TGTGCCTGGAGTGGGACACGGGACTCCTCTGGGGCCAACGTCCTGACTTTC. It is translated as CAWSGTRDSSGANVLTF.

This rearrangement joins TRBV5-4 to TRBJ2-3; 7 positions match TRBD2. V lost 1 base and J lost 3; bases outside the gene matches: 2. The germline CDR1 and CDR2 sequences are SGHNT and YYREEE (reference sequence). The CDR3 contains 14 residues. For the CDR3, the DNA is TGTGCCAGCAGCTTGCGGACTAGAACAGATACGCAGTATTTT. Translation gives CASSLRTRTDTQYF.

The chain uses TRBV9 and TRBJ1-5, with D perhaps TRBD1 (5 bases). V gave up 3 bases and J gave up 5 bases, with 15 bases separating them. CDR1 and CDR2 from the germline V gene are SGDLS and YYNGEE. This CDR3 spans 15 amino acids. Here the CDR3 DNA reads TGTGCCAGCAGCGAGGGGTTTTGGGGCGATCAGCCCCAGCATTTT. Amino acid sequence: CASSEGFWGDQPQHF.

CDR3 region: CASSLDRGLGSNEKLFF. The CDR3 DNA reads as TGCGCCAGCAGCTTGGATAGGGGTTTAGGCTCTAATGAAAAACTGTTTTTT. The rearrangement uses TRBV5-1 and TRBJ1-4; a weak D match, TRBD1 (5 bases). This CDR3 has 17 amino acids. With 0 bases removed from V and 3 bases from J, the gap between germline ends came to 15 bases. Per the germline V gene, CDR1 is SGHRS and CDR2 is YFSETQ.

The chain combines TRBV6-5 with TRBJ1-2; 8 nucleotides agree with TRBD1. This CDR3 has 14 residues. The germline V gene encodes CDR1 MNHEY and CDR2 SVGAGI. With 6 bases clipped from V and 4 bases from J, the junction kept 7 bases outside the gene matches. The CDR3 here is CASSPDRDGYGYTF. CDR3 coding DNA: TGTGCCAGCAGCCCGGACAGGGATGGCTATGGCTACACCTTC.

The chain has TRBV19 and TRBJ2-3, with a possible D match to TRBD2 (6 bases). V was cut by 7 bases and J by 1 base, with 15 bases left in between. The germline V gene encodes CDR1 LNHDA and CDR2 SQIVND (reference sequence). There are 15 residues in the CDR3. Here the CDR3 DNA reads TGTGCCAGTAACCCCAGCCCGGGGGGCACAGATACGCAGTATTTT. Its translation is CASNPSPGGTDTQYF.

This clone was found once. The chain uses TRBV4-2 and TRBJ2-6, with TRBD1 identical over 8 bases. V shed 1 base and J 3 bases; nucleotides not matched to a gene: 8. The V gene's germline CDR1 is LGHNA and CDR2 YNFKEQ. This CDR3 contains 18 residues. The CDR3 nucleotides are TGTGCCAGCAGCCAAGTGGGGCAGGGGGCAGGTGGGGCCAACGTCCTGACTTTC. This translates into CASSQVGQGAGGANVLTF.

V and J are TRBV19 and TRBJ1-5; 7 bases align to TRBD1. Trimming took 5 bases from V and 0 from J; bases not matched to a gene: 10. CDR1 and CDR2 (germline): LNHDA, SQIVND (reference sequence). CDR3 length equals 17 residues. The CDR3 sequence is CASSARPQGVSNQPQHF. CDR3 coding DNA: TGTGCCAGTAGTGCCCGGCCTCAGGGGGTTAGCAATCAGCCCCAGCATTTT. Full variable domain (outside the CDR3, taken from reference TRBV19 and TRBJ1-5): DGGITQSPKYLFRKEGQNVTLSCEQNLNHDAMYWYRQDPGQGLRLIYYSQIVNDFQKGDIAEGYSVSREKKESFPLTVTSAQKNPTAFYLCASSARPQGVSNQPQHFGDGTRLSIL.

The J gene is TRBJ2-7, the V gene TRBV10-2, with D possibly TRBD2 on 6 matching bases. This CDR3 is built from 13 residues. From germline, CDR1 is WSHSY and CDR2 SAAADI. V lost 0 bases and J 4 bases, leaving 7 bases between the germline ends. The CDR3 bases are TGCGCCAGCAGTGAGTCCCGGGGGTACGAGCAGTACTTC. It codes for CASSESRGYEQYF.

The chain has TRBV18 and TRBJ2-1, with 8 bases aligning to TRBD1. V gave up 8 bases and J gave up 8 bases; unmatched junction bases: 8. The germline CDR1 and CDR2 sequences are KGHSH and LQKENI. The CDR3 extends over 13 amino acids. The DNA for the CDR3 is TGTGCCAGCACCGGGGACAGGATATATGAGCAGTTCTTC. Translating it yields CASTGDRIYEQFF.

The chain carries TRBV29-1 and TRBJ1-2; 8 bases line up with TRBD1. CDR3 length equals 13 residues. Germline V gene data show CDR1 as SQVTM and CDR2 as ANQGSEA. V trimming: 5 bases; J trimming: 2 bases; junction bases outside the gene matches: 4. This CDR3 is CSVQGQGNYGYTF. CDR3 DNA: TGCAGCGTTCAAGGACAGGGAAACTATGGCTACACCTTC.

This clone was counted once. In nucleotides, the CDR3 is TGCGCCAGCAGCCAAGATCTAAGCGGGACTAGGAGAGCGAACACCGGGGAGCTGTTTTTT. Its translation is CASSQDLSGTRRANTGELFF. The chain joins TRBV4-1 to TRBJ2-2; 8 nucleotides line up with TRBD2. Germline V gene data show CDR1 as MGHRA and CDR2 as YSYEKL. Trimming took 0 bases from V and 0 from J; bases not matched to a gene: 12. CDR3 length equals 20 residues.

The genes are TRBV6-4 and TRBJ2-3; 10 bases match TRBD2. After removal of 3 bases from V and 4 bases from J, the junction contained 7 bases not matched to a gene. The germline gives CDR1 MRHNA, CDR2 SNTAGT. The CDR3 contains 16 residues. The CDR3 DNA follows: TGTGCCAGCAGTGAAGGCCCTAGCGGGAGCGCAGATACGCAGTATTTT. Translation gives CASSEGPSGSADTQYF.

J is TRBJ1-6 and V is TRBV4-1; 7 bases agree with TRBD1. V lost 3 bases, J lost 7 bases, and 9 bases stayed unmatched. The CDR3 is 16 amino acids. Per germline, CDR1 MGHRA and CDR2 YSYEKL. CDR3 DNA sequence: TGCGCCAGCAGCCACGGTAACAGGGGCCCCAATTCACCCCTCCACTTT. Translation gives CASSHGNRGPNSPLHF.

V and J are TRBV9 and TRBJ1-2, with 9 bases that match TRBD1. This CDR3 comprises 15 residues. V lost 4 bases to trimming and J lost 2 bases; unmatched junction nucleotides: 6. The germline V gene encodes CDR1 SGDLS and CDR2 YYNGEE. CDR3 DNA sequence: TGTGCCAGCAGCCCCCGGACAGGGGCCAACTATGGCTACACCTTC. Translation: CASSPRTGANYGYTF.

The rearrangement uses TRBV18 and TRBJ1-4, with D maybe TRBD1 (6 bases). Germline loops: CDR1 KGHSH, CDR2 LQKENI. V lost 0 bases, J lost 5 bases, and 13 bases lay in between. The CDR3 loop spans 16 amino acids. CDR3 coding DNA: TGTGCCAGCTCACCACCAGGGGGAAGTTTCAATGAAAAACTGTTTTTT. Protein sequence: CASSPPGGSFNEKLFF.

The chain has TRBV9 and TRBJ2-5; 9 nucleotides align to TRBD1. The CDR3 sequence is 14 residues long. Germline trimming cut 4 bases from V and 4 bases from J; bases unmatched to any gene: 5. Germline values: CDR1 SGDLS, CDR2 YYNGEE. The CDR3 DNA is TGTGCCAGCAGCATCTCGACAGGGGGAGAGACCCAGTACTTC. This codes for CASSISTGGETQYF.

The chain carries TRBV6-1 and TRBJ1-5; a possible D gene is TRBD1 (6 bases). The germline V and J ends were trimmed by 4 bases and 5 bases, with 24 bases remaining between them. Per the germline V gene, CDR1 is MNHNS and CDR2 is SASEGT. CDR3 size: 18 residues. The CDR3 loop reads CASSVPPGGAIIYQPQHF. CDR3 in DNA: TGTGCCAGCAGTGTCCCCCCTGGGGGGGCGATAATTTATCAGCCCCAGCATTTT.